The 4 T cell receptor beta chains below were found in one sample sequenced in a study of cytomegalovirus exposure and HLA in healthy donors. Using immunoSEQ multiplex PCR, the repertoire was profiled, and TCRdb retains in-frame clones only, with some absent. The sample has approximately 280,000 clones, approximately 86% seen once. Source material: PBMCs. These receptors all come from a woman aged 18-30 years in good health and CMV-seronegative.

The V and J genes are TRBV5-1 and TRBJ2-7, with 7 bases matching TRBD1. Trimming cost V 3 bases and J 0 bases; bases outside gene matches: 15. The CDR3 runs to 18 residues. Germline CDR1 and CDR2: SGHRS and YFSETQ. The CDR3 DNA sequence: TGCGCCAGCAGCTCAGAATACAACAGGGGCGAACACTCCTACGAGCAGTACTTC. Protein sequence: CASSSEYNRGEHSYEQYF. The whole variable domain, remainder taken from reference TRBV5-1 and TRBJ2-7, is KAGVTQTPRYLIKTRGQQVTLSCSPISGHRSVSWYQQTPGQGLQFLFEYFSETQRNKGNFPGRFSGRQFSNSRSEMNVSTLELGDSALYLCASSSEYNRGEHSYEQYFGPGTRLTVT.

This rearrangement joins TRBV12-5 to TRBJ2-7; possible D gene TRBD1, 5 bases. V was clipped by 0 bases and J by 2 bases, with 8 bases between them. Germline lookup yields CDR1 LGHNT and CDR2 FRNRAP. The CDR3 is made up of 14 amino acids. CDR3 region: CASGLVDRAYEQYF. CDR3 DNA: TGTGCTAGTGGTTTGGTAGACAGAGCCTACGAGCAGTACTTC.

This clone was counted a few times. The J gene is TRBJ1-2, the V gene TRBV28, with D uncertain. The CDR3 covers 11 residues. V dropped 8 bases and J dropped 2 bases, with 6 bases sitting between them. Germline lookup yields CDR1 MDHEN and CDR2 SYDVKM. This CDR3 is CASRRNYGYTF. CDR3 in DNA: TGTGCCAGCCGCCGGAACTATGGCTACACCTTC.

The chain carries TRBV10-3 and TRBJ2-7; 8 nucleotides match TRBD2. This CDR3 is built from 14 residues. The V and J ends lost 4 bases and 4 bases, in that order; junction bases with no gene match: 6. Germline V gene sequence: CDR1 ENHRY, CDR2 SYGVKD. CDR3 region: CAISAGGGAYEQYF. The DNA of the CDR3 is TGTGCCATCAGTGCCGGGGGGGGCGCGTACGAGCAGTACTTC.